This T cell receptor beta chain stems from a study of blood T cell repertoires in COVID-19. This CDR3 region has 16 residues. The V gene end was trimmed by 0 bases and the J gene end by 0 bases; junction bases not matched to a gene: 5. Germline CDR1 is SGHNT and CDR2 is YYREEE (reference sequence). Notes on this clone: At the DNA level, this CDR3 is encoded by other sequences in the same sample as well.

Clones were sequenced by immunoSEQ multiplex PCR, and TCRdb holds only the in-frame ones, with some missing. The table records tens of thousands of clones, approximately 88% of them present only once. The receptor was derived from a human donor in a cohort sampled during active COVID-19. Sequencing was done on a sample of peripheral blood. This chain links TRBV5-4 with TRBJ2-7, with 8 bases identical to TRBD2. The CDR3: CASSLGLAGSSYEQYF. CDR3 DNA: TGTGCCAGCAGCTTGGGGTTAGCGGGATCCTCCTACGAGCAGTACTTC.